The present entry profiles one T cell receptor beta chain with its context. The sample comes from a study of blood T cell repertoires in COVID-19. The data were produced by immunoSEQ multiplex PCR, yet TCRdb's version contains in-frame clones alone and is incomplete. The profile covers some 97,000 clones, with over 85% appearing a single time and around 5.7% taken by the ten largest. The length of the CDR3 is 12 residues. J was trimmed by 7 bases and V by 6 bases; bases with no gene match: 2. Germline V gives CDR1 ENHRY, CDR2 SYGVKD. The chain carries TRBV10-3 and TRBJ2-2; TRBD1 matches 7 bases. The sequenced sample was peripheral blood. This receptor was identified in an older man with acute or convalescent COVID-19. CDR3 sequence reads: CAIRQGDGELFF. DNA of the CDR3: TGTGCCATCAGGCAGGGGGACGGGGAGCTGTTTTTT.